This TCR beta chain emerged from a study of CD8+CD57+ T cells in acquired aplastic anemia. The study, taken as a whole, reports: Researchers report that around 31 CD8+ CDR3 sequences appeared in both patients and controls.

Both TCR beta VDJ combination and CDR3 sequence profiling were carried out. Genomic DNA was the template for this profiling. TCRdb passed the reads through MiXCR, listing each CDR3 protein once. Of 120,000 or so distinct CDR3 sequences listed, approximately 36% were seen once; the top ten hold about 2.6%. This CDR3 comprises 11 residues. The V end was cut by 7 bases, the J end by 7 bases, with 10 bases between. CDR1 MGHDK and CDR2 SYGVNS come from the germline V gene. Patients selected for sequencing had displayed CD8+CD57+ cell expansion by flow cytometry. Turning to this clonotype: Its antigen is unknown.

The specimen sequenced was sorted CD4+, CD8+, or CD8+CD57+ T cells (not recorded which) from PBMCs. The chain combines TRBV25-1 with TRBJ1-2; D perhaps matches TRBD1 (6 bases). This clonotype was sampled from a human donor with aplastic anemia. CDR3 sequence reads: CASTDRLGYTF. The CDR3 bases are TGTGCCAGCACTGACAGGCTTGGCTACACCTTC.